Included here is one T cell receptor (beta chain) sequence, with context. The antigen is not known. The data derive from a study of cytomegalovirus exposure and HLA in healthy donors. Findings of the study overall: Most TCR sequences proved rare, with some public TCRs found in many donors. No immune exposure information besides CMV serostatus was available. Earlier analysis yielded a pattern in which most TCR beta V segments were productive about 87% or about 30% of the time.

The primer mix had 60 Vbeta and 13 Jbeta primers. Study processing details: About 80 million unique TCR beta chains, about 11 million of them shared, were counted by a later analysis. TCRdb keeps only in-frame clones here, not all; method: immunoSEQ multiplex PCR. V, J and clone size are taken as reported in that table, and D and trimming were inferred from the DNA itself. The sample comprises 250,000 to 350,000 clones, 75% to 90% of which are singletons, and around 0.33% rests with the top ten. In germline, CDR1 is SGHRS, CDR2 YFSETQ. V gave up 4 bases and J gave up 0 bases, with 9 bases separating them. The CDR3 totals 14 residues.

The TCR was taken from a girl aged 2 to 9 in good health and CMV-seronegative. The chain recombines TRBV5-1 with TRBJ2-3; D is perhaps TRBD2 (5 bases). What was sequenced was PBMCs. The CDR3 DNA follows: TGCGCCAGCAGCACGTGGACTAGCACAGATACGCAGTATTTT. This encodes CASSTWTSTDTQYF.